The 22 T cell receptor beta chains below come from one sample, sequenced in a study of human T cells and chemical hapten exposure. The time point is: pre-sensitization, week 0. Described treatment: therapeutic diphenylcyclopropenone sensitization with weekly scalp DPC. TCRdb recomputed calls from the RACE reads with MiXCR, one row per CDR3 protein. The sample shows around 380,000 distinct CDR3 sequences, about 5% of them seen only once. The specimen was whole blood, collected in connection with sensitization to the hapten diphenylcyclopropenone (DPC). Receptors originate from a woman aged 18-29 years with alopecia areata. Some clones in this sample may be carry-over from other donors' samples.

This rearrangement joins TRBV3-1 to TRBJ2-1, with D perhaps TRBD1 or TRBD2 (5 bases each). Germline lookup yields CDR1 LGHDT and CDR2 YNNKEL (reference sequence). V was trimmed by 1 base and J by 16 bases, leaving 11 bases between them. CDR3 size: 11 residues. This CDR3 is CASSQGERDFF. CDR3 coding DNA: TGTGCCAGCAGCCAAGGAGAGAGGGACTTCTTC.

This clonotype was recorded at least ten times. V gene TRBV6-5 combines with J gene TRBJ2-3; D remains unclear. With 2 bases removed from V and 2 bases from J, the gap between germline ends came to 5 bases. CDR1 is MNHEY, CDR2 SVGAGI, per germline. This CDR3 region has 13 residues. The CDR3 DNA reads TGTGCCAGCAGTTACCAGAACACAGATACGCAGTATTTT. Encoded protein: CASSYQNTDTQYF.

The sample holds many counts of this clonotype. The V gene is TRBV6-2 or TRBV6-3, the J gene TRBJ2-3; D possibly uses TRBD1 or TRBD2 (5 bases each). V lost 6 bases and J 2 bases, leaving 21 bases between the germline ends. Germline V gene sequence: CDR1 MNHEY, CDR2 SVGEGT. There are 17 residues in the CDR3. The CDR3 here is CASSYGTSLRDTDTQYF. The CDR3 bases are TGTGCCAGCAGCTACGGGACCTCCCTAAGGGACACAGATACGCAGTATTTT.

This clonotype occurred many times. The chain employs TRBV28 and TRBJ2-7; a weak D match, TRBD2 (6 bases). Between the trimmed V and J ends, which lost 2 bases and 6 bases, there was a span of 8 bases. Germline loops: CDR1 MDHEN, CDR2 SYDVKM. This CDR3 is 12 amino acids long. CDR3 residues: CASSLEGGEQYF. The CDR3 DNA reads as TGTGCCAGCAGTTTAGAGGGAGGCGAGCAGTACTTC. Combining the CDR3 with reference TRBV28 and TRBJ2-7 gives the whole variable domain DVKVTQSSRYLVKRTGEKVFLECVQDMDHENMFWYRQDPGLGLRLIYFSYDVKMKEKGDIPEGYSVSREKKERFSLILESASTNQTSMYLCASSLEGGEQYFGPGTRLTVT.

This clonotype was detected ten times or more. V is TRBV12-3 or TRBV12-4 and J is TRBJ1-1; 7 positions agree with TRBD1. This CDR3 is built from 14 residues. The trim removed 5 bases at V and 0 bases at J, leaving 3 bases unmatched. The DNA of the CDR3 is TGTGCCAGCAGTCGACAGGGAATGAACACTGAAGCTTTCTTT. This translates into CASSRQGMNTEAFF.

V and J are TRBV11-2 and TRBJ2-3; D remains unclear. Trimming took 0 bases from V and 6 from J, leaving 4 bases between them. Germline CDR1 reads SGHAT; CDR2 reads FQNNGV. The length of the CDR3 is 12 residues. In DNA form, the CDR3 reads TGTGCCAGCAGCTTAGATTTCGATACGCAGTATTTT. Translation: CASSLDFDTQYF.

Ten or more counts support this clonotype. The chain has TRBV7-2 and TRBJ1-5, with D perhaps TRBD1 (5 bases). Trimming left V 3 bases short and J 6 bases short, with 15 bases between. CDR3 size: 15 residues. Germline V lookup: CDR1 SGHTA, CDR2 FQGNSA. CDR3 residues: CASSFSGTSGQPQHF. Written as DNA, the CDR3 is TGTGCCAGCAGCTTCTCCGGGACCTCCGGTCAGCCCCAGCATTTT.

V and J are TRBV9 and TRBJ2-1; D is uncertain. The ends were cut back, 0 bases at V and 0 bases at J, with 7 bases in the middle. The CDR3 loop spans 15 amino acids. Germline CDR1 and CDR2: SGDLS and YYNGEE. This CDR3 reads CASSVGTSSYNEQFF. The CDR3 DNA reads as TGTGCCAGCAGCGTAGGAACGAGCTCCTACAATGAGCAGTTCTTC. Complete variable domain (other parts from reference TRBV9 and TRBJ2-1): DSGVTQTPKHLITATGQRVTLRCSPRSGDLSVYWYQQSLDQGLQFLIQYYNGEERAKGNILERFSAQQFPDLHSELNLSSLELGDSALYFCASSVGTSSYNEQFFGPGTRLTVL.

V usage is TRBV28 and J usage is TRBJ1-6; no firm D call. V lost 2 bases to trimming and J lost 12 bases, with 11 bases between them. Germline CDR1 MDHEN, CDR2 SYDVKM. The CDR3 is 13 amino acids. The CDR3 DNA reads TGTGCCAGCAGTTTAATAGGGAGGGAACCCCTCCACTTT. This translates into CASSLIGREPLHF.

This clonotype was picked up many times. This sequence joins TRBV29-1 and TRBJ1-2; TRBD1 matches at 8 bases. Germline CDR1 SQVTM, CDR2 ANQGSEA. The V and J ends lost 5 bases and 0 bases, in that order; junction bases with no gene match: 2. This CDR3 has 13 residues. The CDR3 protein is CSVLTGANYGYTF. The CDR3 nucleotides are TGCAGCGTTTTGACAGGGGCTAACTATGGCTACACCTTC.

To note about this clonotype: A much larger clone sits a single nucleotide away, making a read error possible. The V gene is TRBV27, the J gene TRBJ2-5; the D is unclear. Germline V gives CDR1 MNHEY, CDR2 SMNVEV (reference sequence). The CDR3 is 13 amino acids. The CDR3 protein is CVSARRKQETQYF. DNA for the CDR3: TGTGTCAGCGCCCGGCGGAAACAAGAGACCCAGTACTTC.

This clonotype was counted a few times. The V and J genes are TRBV7-7 and TRBJ2-2; TRBD2 matches at 7 bases. The V gene's germline CDR1 is SSHAT and CDR2 FNYEAQ (reference sequence). The CDR3 covers 15 residues. This CDR3 is CASGPHFPTVGELFF. Written as DNA, the CDR3 is TGTGCTAGCGGGCCTCACTTTCCGACGGTCGGGGAGCTGTTTTTT.

This clonotype was detected ten times or more. The V and J genes are TRBV7-3 and TRBJ2-3, with D perhaps matching TRBD1 or TRBD2 (5 bases each). This CDR3 is built from 14 residues. Germline-derived CDR1 and CDR2 are SGHTA and FQGTGA. V was trimmed by 2 bases and J by 2 bases, leaving 8 bases between them. The CDR3 DNA is TGTGCCAGCAGCTTACGAGGGGACACAGATACGCAGTATTTT. Translation gives CASSLRGDTDTQYF.

This clonotype has a handful of counts. V gene TRBV2 combines with J gene TRBJ1-2; 7 positions agree with TRBD1. With V trimmed by 6 bases and J by 3 bases, 7 bases remained unmatched. The germline V gene encodes CDR1 SNHLY and CDR2 FYNNEI. This CDR3 spans 14 amino acids. CDR3 DNA sequence: TGTGCCAGCAGCGAACAGGGGAGCGACTATGGCTACACCTTC. The encoded protein is CASSEQGSDYGYTF.

J is TRBJ2-4 and V is TRBV7-3; D ambiguous. CDR3 length equals 18 residues. Germline V lookup: CDR1 SGHTA, CDR2 FQGTGA. V dropped 5 bases and J dropped 0 bases, with 20 bases sitting between them. CDR3 sequence reads: CASSRSVNGALAKNIQYF. The CDR3 bases are TGTGCCAGCAGCCGCTCGGTCAACGGAGCGCTAGCCAAAAACATTCAGTACTTC.

This clonotype was recorded a few times. The chain recombines TRBV12-3 or TRBV12-4 with TRBJ1-2; D is unresolved. The CDR3 length is 13 residues. V lost 6 bases, J lost 1 base, and 9 bases lay in between. CDR3 loop: CASSPVRNYGYTF. CDR3 in DNA: TGTGCCAGCAGCCCGGTCCGTAACTATGGCTACACCTTC.

The sample holds a few counts of this clonotype. The chain recombines TRBV6-5 with TRBJ2-1; 9 bases agree with TRBD1. Unmatched junction bases numbered 7, after V lost 6 bases and J lost 4 bases. Looked up from germline, CDR1 is MNHEY and CDR2 is SVGAGI. The CDR3 sequence is 15 residues long. The CDR3 spells CASRDGQGTYNEQFF. Here the CDR3 DNA reads TGTGCCAGCAGGGATGGACAGGGGACATACAATGAGCAGTTCTTC.

This clonotype was seen a few times. The chain has TRBV5-6 and TRBJ2-3; weak D call: TRBD1 (6 bases). The V end lost 2 bases, the J end lost 3 bases, and 16 bases lay between the germline ends. CDR3 size: 16 residues. The V gene's germline CDR1 is SGHDT and CDR2 YYEEEE. CDR3: CASSFDRTGATDTQYF. The CDR3 bases are TGTGCCAGCAGCTTTGACAGGACCGGGGCTACAGATACGCAGTATTTT.

This clonotype has more than one count but fewer than ten. J is TRBJ1-1 and V is TRBV7-3, with D perhaps TRBD1 (5 bases). This CDR3 region has 15 residues. The germline V gene encodes CDR1 SGHTA and CDR2 FQGTGA. The V end was cut by 0 bases, the J end by 1 base, with 9 bases between. The CDR3 region is CASSLTGHTNTEAFF. The CDR3 DNA reads as TGTGCCAGCAGCTTAACGGGGCACACGAACACTGAAGCTTTCTTT.

This clonotype was detected a few times. The rearrangement joins TRBV24-1 to TRBJ1-2; 12 nucleotides align to TRBD1. The length of the CDR3 is 14 residues. J gave up 8 bases and V 9 bases, and 9 bases lay outside the gene matches. From germline, CDR1 is KGHDR and CDR2 SFDVKD. CDR3 loop: CATHSGTGGRGYTF. Written as DNA, the CDR3 is TGTGCCACCCACTCCGGGACAGGGGGCAGAGGCTACACCTTC.

The gene calls are TRBV5-1 and TRBJ1-2; tentative D call: TRBD1 (6 bases). V lost 3 bases and J 7 bases, leaving 19 bases between the germline ends. Germline CDR1 and CDR2: SGHRS and YFSETQ. This CDR3 contains 15 residues. CDR3 amino acids: CASSSGQGRERGYTF. CDR3 in DNA: TGCGCCAGCAGCTCCGGGCAGGGGCGCGAGCGTGGCTACACCTTC.

This clonotype has only a few counts. The chain employs TRBV20-1 and TRBJ1-6; D may be TRBD1 (5 bases). Trimming pared 5 bases from V and 5 bases from J, leaving 10 bases between. CDR1 is DFQATT and CDR2 is SNEGSKA in the germline V gene (reference sequence). There are 13 residues in the CDR3. Here the CDR3 DNA reads TGCAGTGCTCTCCCGGGGGATAATTCACCCCTCCACTTT. This gives the protein CSALPGDNSPLHF.